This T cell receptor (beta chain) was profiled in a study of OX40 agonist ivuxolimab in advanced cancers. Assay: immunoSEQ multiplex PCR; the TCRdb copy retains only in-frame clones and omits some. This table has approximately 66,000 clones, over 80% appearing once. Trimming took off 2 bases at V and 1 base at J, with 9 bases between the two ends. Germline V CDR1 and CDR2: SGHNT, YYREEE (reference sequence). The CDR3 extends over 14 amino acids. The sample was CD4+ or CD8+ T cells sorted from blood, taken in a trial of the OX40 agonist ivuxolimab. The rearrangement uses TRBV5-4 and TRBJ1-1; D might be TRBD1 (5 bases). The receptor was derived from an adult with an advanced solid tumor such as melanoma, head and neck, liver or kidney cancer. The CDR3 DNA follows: TGTGCCAGCAGCTTCTATCAGGGGAACACTGAAGCTTTCTTT. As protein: CASSFYQGNTEAFF.